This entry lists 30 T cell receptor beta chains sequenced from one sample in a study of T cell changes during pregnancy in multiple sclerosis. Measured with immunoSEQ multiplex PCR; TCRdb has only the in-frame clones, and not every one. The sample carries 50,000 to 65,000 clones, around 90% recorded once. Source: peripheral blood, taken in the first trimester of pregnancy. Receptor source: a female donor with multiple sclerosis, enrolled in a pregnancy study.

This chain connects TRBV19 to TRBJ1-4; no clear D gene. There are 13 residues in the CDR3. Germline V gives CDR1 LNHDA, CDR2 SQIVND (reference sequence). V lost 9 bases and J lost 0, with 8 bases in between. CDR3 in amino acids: CASRTSTNEKLFF. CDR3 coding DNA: TGTGCCAGCCGGACTTCAACTAATGAAAAACTGTTTTTT.

In nucleotides, the CDR3 is TGTGCCAGCAGCCCAGACAGCAATGAGCAGTTCTTC. Protein: CASSPDSNEQFF. V and J are TRBV11-1 and TRBJ2-1, with TRBD1 as a possible D gene (5 bases). CDR1 is SGHAT and CDR2 is FQDESV in the germline V gene (reference sequence). With 5 bases removed from V and 6 bases from J, the gap between germline ends came to 8 bases. The CDR3 has 12 residues.

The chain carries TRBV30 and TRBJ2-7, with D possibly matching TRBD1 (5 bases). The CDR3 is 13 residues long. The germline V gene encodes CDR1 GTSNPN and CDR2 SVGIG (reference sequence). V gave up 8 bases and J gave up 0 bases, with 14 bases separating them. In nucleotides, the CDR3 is TGTGCCGGATGGACAAGGGCCTCCTACGAGCAGTACTTC. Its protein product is CAGWTRASYEQYF.

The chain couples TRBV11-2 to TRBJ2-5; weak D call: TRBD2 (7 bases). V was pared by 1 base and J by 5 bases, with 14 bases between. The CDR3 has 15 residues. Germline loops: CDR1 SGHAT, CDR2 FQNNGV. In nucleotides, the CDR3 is TGTGCCAGCAGCTTAGTGGGGGGGGGCGCGGAGACCCAGTACTTC. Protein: CASSLVGGGAETQYF.

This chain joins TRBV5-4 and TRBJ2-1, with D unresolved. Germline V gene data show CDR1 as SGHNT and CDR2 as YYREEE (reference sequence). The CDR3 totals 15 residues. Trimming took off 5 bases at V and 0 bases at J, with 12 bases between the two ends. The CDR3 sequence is CASRSTSSSYNEQFF. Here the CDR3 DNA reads TGTGCCAGCAGATCTACTTCTAGCTCCTACAATGAGCAGTTCTTC.

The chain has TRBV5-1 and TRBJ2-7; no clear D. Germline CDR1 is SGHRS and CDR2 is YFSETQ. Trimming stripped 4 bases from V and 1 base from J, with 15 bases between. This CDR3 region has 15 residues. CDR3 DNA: TGCGCCAGCAGCCCCGGCCCAGGCTCGTCCTACGAGCAGTACTTC. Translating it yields CASSPGPGSSYEQYF.

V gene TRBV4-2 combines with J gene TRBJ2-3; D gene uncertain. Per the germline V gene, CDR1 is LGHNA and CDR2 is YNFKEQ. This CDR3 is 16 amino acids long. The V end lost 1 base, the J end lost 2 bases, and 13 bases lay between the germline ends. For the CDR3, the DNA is TGTGCCAGCAGCCAAGTCCAGGTCGCTCTCACAGATACGCAGTATTTT. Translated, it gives CASSQVQVALTDTQYF.

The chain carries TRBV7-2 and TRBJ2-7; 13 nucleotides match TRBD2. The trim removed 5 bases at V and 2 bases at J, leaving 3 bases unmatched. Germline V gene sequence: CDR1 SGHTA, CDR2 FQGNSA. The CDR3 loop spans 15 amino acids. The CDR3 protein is CASSQGLAGPYEQYF. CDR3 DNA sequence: TGTGCCAGCAGCCAGGGACTAGCGGGGCCCTACGAGCAGTACTTC.

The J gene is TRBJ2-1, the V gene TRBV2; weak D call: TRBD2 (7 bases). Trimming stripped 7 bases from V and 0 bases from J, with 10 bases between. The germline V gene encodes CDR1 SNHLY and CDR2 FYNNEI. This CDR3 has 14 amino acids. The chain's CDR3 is CASIGGASYNEQFF. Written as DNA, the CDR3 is TGTGCCAGCATAGGGGGGGCCTCCTACAATGAGCAGTTCTTC.

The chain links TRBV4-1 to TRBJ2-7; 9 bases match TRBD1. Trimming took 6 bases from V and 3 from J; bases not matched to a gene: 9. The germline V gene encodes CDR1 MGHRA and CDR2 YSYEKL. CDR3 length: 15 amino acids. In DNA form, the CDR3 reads TGCGCCAGCAGTCTTATCCGGGACAGGGTCTACGAGCAGTACTTC. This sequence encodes CASSLIRDRVYEQYF.

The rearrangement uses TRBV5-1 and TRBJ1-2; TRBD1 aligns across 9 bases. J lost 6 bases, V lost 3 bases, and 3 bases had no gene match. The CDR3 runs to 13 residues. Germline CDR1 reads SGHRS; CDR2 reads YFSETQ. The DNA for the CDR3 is TGCGCCAGCAGCTGGACAGGGGTGCATGGCTACACCTTC. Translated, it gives CASSWTGVHGYTF.

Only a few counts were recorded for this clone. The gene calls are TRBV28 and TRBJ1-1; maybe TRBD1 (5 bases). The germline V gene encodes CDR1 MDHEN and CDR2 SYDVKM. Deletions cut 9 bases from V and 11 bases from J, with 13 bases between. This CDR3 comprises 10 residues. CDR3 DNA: TGTGCCAGTCGGGGGGATATGGCTTTCTTT. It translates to CASRGDMAFF.

This CDR3 is CASSLQPPGTGGEKLFF. The CDR3 DNA reads TGTGCCAGCAGCTTACAACCCCCCGGGACAGGTGGTGAAAAACTGTTTTTT. This chain connects TRBV7-6 to TRBJ1-4; 8 nucleotides line up with TRBD1. The CDR3 totals 17 residues. V lost 2 bases to trimming and J lost 7 bases; unmatched junction nucleotides: 12. Germline CDR1 reads SGHVS; CDR2 reads FNYEAQ.

Here the CDR3 reads CASSASYSGSITDTQYF. The CDR3 DNA reads TGCGCCAGCAGTGCCTCTTATAGCGGGAGTATCACAGATACGCAGTATTTT. The V and J genes are TRBV10-1 and TRBJ2-3, with 9 bases aligning to TRBD2. Germline V gene lookup returns CDR1 WNHNN and CDR2 SYGVQD (reference sequence). This CDR3 is 17 amino acids long. The junction had 10 bases not matched to a gene; V was cut back by 4 bases and J by 2 bases.

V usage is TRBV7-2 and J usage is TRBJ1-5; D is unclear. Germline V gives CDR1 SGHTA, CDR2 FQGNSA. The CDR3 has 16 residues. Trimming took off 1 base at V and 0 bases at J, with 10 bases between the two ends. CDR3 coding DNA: TGTGCCAGCAGCTTAGTCGCAGTAAATAGCAATCAGCCCCAGCATTTT. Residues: CASSLVAVNSNQPQHF.

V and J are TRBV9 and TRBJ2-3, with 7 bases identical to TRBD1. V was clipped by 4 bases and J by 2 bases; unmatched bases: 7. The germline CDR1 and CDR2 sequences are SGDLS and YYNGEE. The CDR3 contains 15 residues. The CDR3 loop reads CASSPQGQSTDTQYF. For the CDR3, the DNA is TGTGCCAGCAGCCCTCAGGGACAGTCCACAGATACGCAGTATTTT.

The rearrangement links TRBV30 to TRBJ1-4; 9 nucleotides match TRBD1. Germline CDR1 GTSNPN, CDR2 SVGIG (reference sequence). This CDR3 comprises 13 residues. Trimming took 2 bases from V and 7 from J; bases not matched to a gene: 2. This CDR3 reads CAWSPTGGEKLFF. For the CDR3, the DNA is TGTGCCTGGAGTCCGACAGGGGGTGAAAAACTGTTTTTT.

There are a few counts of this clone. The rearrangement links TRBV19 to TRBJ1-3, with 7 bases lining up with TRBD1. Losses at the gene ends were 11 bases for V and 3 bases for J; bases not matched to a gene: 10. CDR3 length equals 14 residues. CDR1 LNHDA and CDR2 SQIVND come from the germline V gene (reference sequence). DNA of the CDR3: TGTGCCTCAAAAATGGACAGGAATGGAAACACCATATATTTT. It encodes CASKMDRNGNTIYF.

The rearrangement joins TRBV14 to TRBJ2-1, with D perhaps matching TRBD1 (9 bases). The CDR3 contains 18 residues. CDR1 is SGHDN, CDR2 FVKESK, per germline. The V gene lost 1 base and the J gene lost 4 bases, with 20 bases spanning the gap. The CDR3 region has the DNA TGTGCCAGCAGCCAAGGGACAGGGGTTAGCGGGGTATACAATGAGCAGTTCTTC. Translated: CASSQGTGVSGVYNEQFF.

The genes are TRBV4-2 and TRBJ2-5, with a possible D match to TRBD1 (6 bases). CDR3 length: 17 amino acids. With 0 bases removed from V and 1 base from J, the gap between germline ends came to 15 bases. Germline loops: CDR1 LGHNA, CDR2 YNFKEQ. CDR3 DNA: TGTGCCAGCAGCCAAGAAACGGGACATCGCACCCAAGAGACCCAGTACTTC. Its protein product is CASSQETGHRTQETQYF.

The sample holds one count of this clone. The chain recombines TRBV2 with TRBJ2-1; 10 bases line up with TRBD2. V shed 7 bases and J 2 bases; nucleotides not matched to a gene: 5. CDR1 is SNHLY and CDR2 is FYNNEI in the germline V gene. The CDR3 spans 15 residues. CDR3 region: CASTLSGGAYNEQFF. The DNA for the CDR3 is TGTGCCAGCACCTTAAGCGGGGGGGCCTACAATGAGCAGTTCTTC. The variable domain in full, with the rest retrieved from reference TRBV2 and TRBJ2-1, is EPEVTQTPSHQVTQMGQEVILRCVPISNHLYFYWYRQILGQKVEFLVSFYNNEISEKSEIFDDQFSVERPDGSNFTLKIRSTKLEDSAMYFCASTLSGGAYNEQFFGPGTRLTVL.

The CDR3 is CAWSVLEYVEVYGYTF. CDR3 bases: TGTGCCTGGAGTGTACTTGAGTACGTTGAGGTATATGGCTACACCTTC. The chain uses TRBV30 and TRBJ1-2; D is unclear. In germline, CDR1 is GTSNPN, CDR2 SVGIG (reference sequence). Trimming removed 0 bases at V and 5 bases at J, with 19 bases between. The CDR3 length is 16 residues.

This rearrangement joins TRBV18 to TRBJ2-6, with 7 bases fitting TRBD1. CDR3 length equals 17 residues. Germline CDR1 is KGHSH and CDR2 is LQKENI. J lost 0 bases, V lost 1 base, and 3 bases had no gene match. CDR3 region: CASSPQGALSGANVLTF. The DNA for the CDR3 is TGTGCCAGCTCACCACAGGGGGCCCTCTCTGGGGCCAACGTCCTGACTTTC.

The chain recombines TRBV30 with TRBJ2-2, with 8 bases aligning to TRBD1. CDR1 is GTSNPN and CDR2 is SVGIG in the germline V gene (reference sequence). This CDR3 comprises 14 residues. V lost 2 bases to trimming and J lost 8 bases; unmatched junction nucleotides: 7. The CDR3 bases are TGTGCCTGGAGTAGGCACAGGGGGTCTGGGGAGCTGTTTTTT. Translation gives CAWSRHRGSGELFF. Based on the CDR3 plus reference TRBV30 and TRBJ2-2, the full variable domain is SQTIHQWPATLVQPVGSPLSLECTVEGTSNPNLYWYRQAAGRGLQLLFYSVGIGQISSEVPQNLSASRPQDRQFILSSKKLLLSDSGFYLCAWSRHRGSGELFFGEGSRLTVL.

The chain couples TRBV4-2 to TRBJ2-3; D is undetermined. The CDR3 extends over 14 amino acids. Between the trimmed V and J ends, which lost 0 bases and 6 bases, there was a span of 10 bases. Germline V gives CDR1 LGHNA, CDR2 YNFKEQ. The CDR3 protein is CASSQESLQDTQYF. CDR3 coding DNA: TGTGCCAGCAGCCAAGAAAGCCTACAGGATACGCAGTATTTT.

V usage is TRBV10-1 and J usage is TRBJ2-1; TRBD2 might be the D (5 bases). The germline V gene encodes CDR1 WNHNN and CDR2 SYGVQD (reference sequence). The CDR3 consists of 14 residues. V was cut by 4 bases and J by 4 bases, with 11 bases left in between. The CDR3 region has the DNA TGCGCCAGCAGTGCTGGGCGGGTATACAATGAGCAGTTCTTC. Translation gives CASSAGRVYNEQFF.

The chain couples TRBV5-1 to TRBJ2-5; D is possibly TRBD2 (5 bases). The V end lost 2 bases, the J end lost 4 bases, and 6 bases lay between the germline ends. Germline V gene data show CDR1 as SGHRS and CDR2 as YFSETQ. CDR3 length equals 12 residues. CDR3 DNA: TGCGCCAGCAGCTTCGGGGTAGAGACCCAGTACTTC. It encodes CASSFGVETQYF.

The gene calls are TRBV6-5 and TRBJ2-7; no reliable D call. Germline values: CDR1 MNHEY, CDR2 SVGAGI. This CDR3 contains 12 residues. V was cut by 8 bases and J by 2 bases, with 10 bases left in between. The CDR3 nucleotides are TGTGCCAGCGGCAAATCAACCTACGAGCAGTACTTC. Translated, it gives CASGKSTYEQYF.

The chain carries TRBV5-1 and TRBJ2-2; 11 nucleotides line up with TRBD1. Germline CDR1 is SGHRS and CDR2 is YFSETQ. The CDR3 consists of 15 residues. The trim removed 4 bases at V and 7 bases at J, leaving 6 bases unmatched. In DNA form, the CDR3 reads TGCGCCAGCAGCACAACCGGGACAGGGGGCGGGGAGCTGTTTTTT. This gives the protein CASSTTGTGGGELFF.

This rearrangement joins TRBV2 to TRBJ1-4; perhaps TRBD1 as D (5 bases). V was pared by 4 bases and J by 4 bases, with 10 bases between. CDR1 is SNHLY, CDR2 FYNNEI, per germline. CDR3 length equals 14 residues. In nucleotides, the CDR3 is TGTGCCAGCAGTGTCCAGGGCAGTAATGAAAAACTGTTTTTT. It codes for CASSVQGSNEKLFF.